These 20 T cell receptor beta chains came from one sample sequenced in a study of T cells in localized non-small cell lung cancer. Generated by immunoSEQ multiplex PCR, the TCRdb table keeps only in-frame clones and is missing some. This sample has around 28,000 clones, with over 85% found just once. The sample consisted of peripheral blood, taken before any cancer treatment. The receptors were gathered from a woman aged 18-50 years with stage I lung adenocarcinoma.

The table lists this clone with a count of one. V and J are TRBV4-1 and TRBJ1-2; D remains ambiguous. Germline CDR1 MGHRA, CDR2 YSYEKL. The length of the CDR3 is 16 residues. V shed 1 base and J shed 8 bases, with 20 bases lying between them. The chain's CDR3 is CASSQVAWGAAGGYTF. CDR3 coding DNA: TGCGCCAGCAGCCAAGTTGCGTGGGGAGCGGCGGGGGGCTACACCTTC.

The chain employs TRBV6-5 and TRBJ1-1; D is possibly TRBD1 (5 bases). The CDR3 is 15 residues long. Germline values: CDR1 MNHEY, CDR2 SVGAGI. The V end lost 0 bases, the J end lost 3 bases, and 11 bases lay between the germline ends. Here the CDR3 DNA reads TGTGCCAGCAGTTACTCGACGGCAGGGTACACTGAAGCTTTCTTT. Its translation is CASSYSTAGYTEAFF.

The V call is TRBV6-6, the J call TRBJ1-1; no clear D gene. The germline gives CDR1 MNHNY, CDR2 SVGAGI (reference sequence). The V end was cut by 6 bases, the J end by 4 bases, with 15 bases between. This CDR3 region has 14 residues. The CDR3 DNA follows: TGTGCCAGCAGCCCCCTTTTCGTCGGCACTGAAGCTTTCTTT. This codes for CASSPLFVGTEAFF.

CDR3: CASSLDSLGQGNNEQFF. The CDR3 nucleotides read TGTGCCAGCAGCCTAGATTCGTTGGGACAGGGTAACAATGAGCAGTTCTTC. V is TRBV14 and J is TRBJ2-1; 9 bases agree with TRBD1. Germline V gives CDR1 SGHDN, CDR2 FVKESK. Losses at the gene ends were 4 bases for V and 5 bases for J; bases not matched to a gene: 12. This CDR3 spans 17 amino acids.

This chain links TRBV5-1 with TRBJ1-1; 7 bases align to TRBD1. In germline, CDR1 is SGHRS, CDR2 YFSETQ. This CDR3 region has 20 residues. The V segment lost 2 bases and the J segment 6 bases; nucleotides outside the gene matches: 25. The CDR3 loop reads CASSFSSPGQGGPRVAEAFF. The CDR3 region has the DNA TGCGCCAGCAGCTTTTCCTCCCCGGGGCAAGGGGGCCCCAGGGTCGCTGAAGCTTTCTTT.

V is TRBV10-3 and J is TRBJ2-1, with D maybe TRBD2 (6 bases). V lost 7 bases, J lost 8 bases, and 15 bases lay in between. Looked up from germline, CDR1 is ENHRY and CDR2 is SYGVKD. This CDR3 comprises 13 residues. The CDR3 DNA reads as TGTGCCATCAATGCCGCCTCGGGGGATGAGCAGTTCTTC. Encoded protein: CAINAASGDEQFF.

About this clone: The junction differs from germline at one of its ends, possibly a read error. The chain employs TRBV4-1 and TRBJ2-1; possible D gene TRBD2, 6 bases. The CDR3 runs to 15 residues. Germline V lookup: CDR1 MGHRA, CDR2 YSYEKL. CDR3 in amino acids: CASSQVWGVYNERFF. In DNA form, the CDR3 reads TGCGCCAGCAGCCAAGTTTGGGGGGTTTACAATGAGCGGTTCTTC.

The J gene is TRBJ2-7, the V gene TRBV11-3; 14 bases are shared with TRBD2. The CDR3 has 18 residues. The V segment lost 4 bases and the J segment 5 bases; nucleotides outside the gene matches: 13. The germline CDR1 and CDR2 sequences are SGHNT and YENEEA. The CDR3, as DNA: TGTGCCAGCAGCTCCTCCCTGGGACTAGCGGGAGCCCCCCACGAGCAGTACTTC. This codes for CASSSSLGLAGAPHEQYF.

The chain is built from TRBV4-1 and TRBJ1-3; tentative D call: TRBD1 (5 bases). Per germline, CDR1 MGHRA and CDR2 YSYEKL. The V end lost 0 bases, the J end lost 8 bases, and 14 bases lay between the germline ends. This CDR3 comprises 15 residues. CDR3 coding DNA: TGCGCCAGCAGCCAAGAGGATTCAGGGTCGCACACCATATATTTT. It encodes CASSQEDSGSHTIYF.

This rearrangement joins TRBV19 to TRBJ2-1; no clear D gene. V lost 5 bases to trimming and J lost 3 bases, with 14 bases between them. Germline assignment: CDR1 LNHDA and CDR2 SQIVND (reference sequence). CDR3 length: 15 residues. The CDR3 loop is CASSPYLVDYNEQFF. As DNA, the CDR3 is TGTGCCAGTAGTCCGTATTTGGTGGACTACAATGAGCAGTTCTTC.

The genes are TRBV7-9 and TRBJ1-1; no clear D gene. Trimming removed 4 bases at V and 1 base at J, with 13 bases between. The CDR3 loop spans 15 amino acids. The germline V gene encodes CDR1 SEHNR and CDR2 FQNEAQ (reference sequence). The CDR3 DNA follows: TGTGCCAGCAGCTCCAGCCCCACAAGGAACACTGAAGCTTTCTTT. Translated, it gives CASSSSPTRNTEAFF.

This chain joins TRBV19 and TRBJ2-2, with a tentative D call TRBD1 (5 bases). V gave up 3 bases and J gave up 1 base, with 6 bases separating them. Germline CDR1 is LNHDA and CDR2 is SQIVND (reference sequence). This CDR3 is built from 14 residues. CDR3 coding DNA: TGTGCCAGTAGTATGACAGTGAACACCGGGGAGCTGTTTTTT. Amino acids: CASSMTVNTGELFF.

This chain uses TRBV29-1 with TRBJ2-7; TRBD1 matches 9 bases. Germline-derived CDR1 and CDR2 are SQVTM and ANQGSEA. The CDR3 has 12 residues. V was pared by 7 bases and J by 5 bases, with 6 bases of the junction left unmatched. Written as DNA, the CDR3 is TGCAGCGCCTGGGACAGGGTCGACGAGCAGTACTTC. The encoded protein is CSAWDRVDEQYF.

The J gene is TRBJ1-5, the V gene TRBV9; TRBD1 agrees at 12 bases. Trimming removed 3 bases from V and 7 bases from J; junction bases left unmatched: 2. CDR1 SGDLS and CDR2 YYNGEE come from the germline V gene. CDR3 size: 14 residues. For the CDR3, the DNA is TGTGCCAGCAGCGAGGGGACAGGGGGCCAGCCCCAGCATTTT. This translates into CASSEGTGGQPQHF. The variable domain in full, completed from reference TRBV9 and TRBJ1-5, reads DSGVTQTPKHLITATGQRVTLRCSPRSGDLSVYWYQQSLDQGLQFLIQYYNGEERAKGNILERFSAQQFPDLHSELNLSSLELGDSALYFCASSEGTGGQPQHFGDGTRLSIL.

This rearrangement joins TRBV28 to TRBJ2-5, with D perhaps TRBD1 (6 bases). CDR3 length equals 15 residues. V lost 6 bases and J 4 bases, leaving 18 bases between the germline ends. Germline loops: CDR1 MDHEN, CDR2 SYDVKM. CDR3 residues: CASSRGGVGVETQYF. The CDR3 nucleotides read TGTGCCAGCAGCCGAGGGGGAGTGGGAGTAGAGACCCAGTACTTC.

In this sample, this clone turned up a few times. The chain joins TRBV6-1 to TRBJ2-6; D is tentatively TRBD1 or TRBD2 (5 bases each). There are 13 residues in the CDR3. V lost 4 bases and J 8 bases, leaving 9 bases between the germline ends. Germline V gene sequence: CDR1 MNHNS, CDR2 SASEGT. CDR3 region: CASSGGPPNVLTF. The DNA of the CDR3 is TGTGCCAGCAGTGGGGGACCGCCCAACGTCCTGACTTTC.

The chain links TRBV28 to TRBJ2-5; TRBD1 agrees at 9 bases. V lost 5 bases to trimming and J lost 3 bases; unmatched junction nucleotides: 10. The CDR3 covers 16 residues. In germline, CDR1 is MDHEN, CDR2 SYDVKM. The DNA of the CDR3 is TGTGCCAGCAGTCCACTAGAACGGACAGGGGAAGAGACCCAGTACTTC. Protein: CASSPLERTGEETQYF.

A single count supports this clone. V and J are TRBV5-1 and TRBJ1-1; unclear D gene. The CDR3 totals 16 residues. The germline V and J ends were trimmed by 4 bases and 0 bases, with 16 bases remaining between them. The germline V gene has CDR1 SGHRS and CDR2 YFSETQ. CDR3 protein: CASSRNPTAMNTEAFF. The CDR3 nucleotides are TGCGCCAGCAGCAGAAACCCGACGGCCATGAACACTGAAGCTTTCTTT.

The V and J genes are TRBV5-1 and TRBJ2-5; 8 bases map to TRBD1. CDR3 length: 14 amino acids. Germline V lookup: CDR1 SGHRS, CDR2 YFSETQ. V was pared by 0 bases and J by 4 bases, with 2 bases of the junction left unmatched. CDR3 amino acids: CASSLAGQGETQYF. The CDR3 DNA reads as TGCGCCAGCAGCTTGGCAGGACAGGGAGAGACCCAGTACTTC.

This clone is deemed large. The chain recombines TRBV19 with TRBJ1-2, with no clear D. CDR3 length: 10 residues. In germline, CDR1 is LNHDA, CDR2 SQIVND (reference sequence). Trimming shortened V by 10 bases and J by 4 bases, and 7 bases separated the two germline ends. The CDR3 region has the DNA TGTGCCACCCACGCCTATGGCTACACCTTC. Translation: CATHAYGYTF.